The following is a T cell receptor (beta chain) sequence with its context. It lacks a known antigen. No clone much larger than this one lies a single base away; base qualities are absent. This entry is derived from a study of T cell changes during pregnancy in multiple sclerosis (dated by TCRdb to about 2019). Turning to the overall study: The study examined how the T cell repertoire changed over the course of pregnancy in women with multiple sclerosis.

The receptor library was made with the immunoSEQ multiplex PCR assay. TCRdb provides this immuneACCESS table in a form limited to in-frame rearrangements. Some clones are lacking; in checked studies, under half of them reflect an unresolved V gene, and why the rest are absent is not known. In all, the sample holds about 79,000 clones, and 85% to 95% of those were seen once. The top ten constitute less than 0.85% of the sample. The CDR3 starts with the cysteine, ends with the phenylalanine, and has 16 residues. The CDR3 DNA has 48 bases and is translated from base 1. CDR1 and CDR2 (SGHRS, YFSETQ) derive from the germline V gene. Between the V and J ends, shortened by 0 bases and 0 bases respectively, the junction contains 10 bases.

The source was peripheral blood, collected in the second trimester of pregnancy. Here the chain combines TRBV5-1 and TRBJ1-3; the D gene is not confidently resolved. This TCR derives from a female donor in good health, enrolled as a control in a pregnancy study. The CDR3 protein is CASSLGGLSSGNTIYF. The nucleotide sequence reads TGCGCCAGCAGCTTGGGAGGCTTGAGCTCTGGAAACACCATATATTTT.